One sample yielded the 2 T cell receptor beta chains listed below, sequenced in a study of blood T cells in healthy people across ages (dated by TCRdb to about 2015). The library was obtained by 5' RACE. Sequencing was performed on an Illumina HiSeq 2500. The second PCR ran for roughly 6 to 11 cycles and used a J-beta primer mix along with a sample-barcoded 5' primer. TCRdb trimmed public reads at Q25 via fastp, called clones via MiXCR and kept in-frame beta chains. Each record represents a unique CDR3 protein, reported with the most common genes and DNA among its rows. This sample holds about 580,000 distinct CDR3 sequences; 47% were observed only once. The ten largest clonotypes hold 20% to 25% of the sample. The sample taken for sequencing was blood. The receptors originated from a man older than 75 in good health.

The J gene is TRBJ2-5, the V gene TRBV2; 10 bases are a match to TRBD2. This CDR3 contains 16 residues. Germline CDR1 reads SNHLY; CDR2 reads FYNNEI. After removal of 7 bases from V and 1 base from J, the junction contained 9 bases not matched to a gene. The CDR3 region has the DNA TGTGCCAGCAAGAGACTAGCGGGCCTTAGCCAAGAGACCCAGTACTTC. Its translation is CASKRLAGLSQETQYF.

This clonotype has only a few counts. The V and J genes are TRBV20-1 and TRBJ2-3; D remains ambiguous. Trimming shortened V by 2 bases and J by 0 bases, and 9 bases separated the two germline ends. Germline values: CDR1 DFQATT, CDR2 SNEGSKA (reference sequence). The CDR3 has 14 amino acids. The CDR3 region has the DNA TGCAGTGCTAGACTACATGGGAGCACAGATACGCAGTATTTT. As protein: CSARLHGSTDTQYF.